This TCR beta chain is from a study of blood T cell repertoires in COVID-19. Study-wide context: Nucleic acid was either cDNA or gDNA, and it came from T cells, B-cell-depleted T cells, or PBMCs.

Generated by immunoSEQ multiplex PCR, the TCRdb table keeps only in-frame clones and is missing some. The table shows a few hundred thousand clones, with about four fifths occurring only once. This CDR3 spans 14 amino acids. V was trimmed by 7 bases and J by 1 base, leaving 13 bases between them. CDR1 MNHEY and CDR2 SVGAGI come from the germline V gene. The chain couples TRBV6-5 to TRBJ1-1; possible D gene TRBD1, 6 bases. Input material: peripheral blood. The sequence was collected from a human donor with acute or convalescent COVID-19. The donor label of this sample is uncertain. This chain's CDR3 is CASILRGSNTEAFF. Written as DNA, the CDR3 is TGTGCCAGCATCCTCAGGGGATCGAACACTGAAGCTTTCTTT.